The clone carrying this TCR beta chain has a count of ten or more. The antigen remains undetermined. This CDR3 contains 17 residues. The V and J ends lost 1 base and 7 bases, in that order; junction bases with no gene match: 15. Germline CDR1 reads LGHNA; CDR2 reads YNFKEQ. This sample was included in a study of breast tumors, draining lymph nodes, adjacent tissues. Broader study findings: Tumor repertoires ranked between lymph nodes and nontumor tissue in diversity, with V and J gene preferences. Compared with basal-like, luminal-like tumors shared significantly more repertoire with nontumor tissue. Most tumor T cells seemingly derive from lymph node, then expand in tumor. Tumor T cell lymph node origin was a supported hypothesis, not proven.

TCRdb recomputed calls from the multiplex PCR reads with MiXCR, one row per CDR3 protein. Of 50,000 to 55,000 distinct CDR3 sequences listed, roughly two fifths were seen once; the top ten hold about 11%. The receptor was derived from a female donor with breast cancer. Some clones in this sample may be carry-over from other donors' samples. Sequencing was done on a sample of breast tumor tissue. This rearrangement joins TRBV4-2 to TRBJ2-7; TRBD2 agrees at 8 bases. The CDR3 nucleotides are TGTGCCAGCAGCCAAGCCCATACCGTAGCGGGAATGTATGAGCAGTACTTC. Protein sequence: CASSQAHTVAGMYEQYF.